This TCR beta chain is from a study of early T cells in non-severe SARS-CoV-2 infection. Study in general: Whole-blood bulk RNA, unsorted, was sequenced, and chains were unpaired. Findings of the study overall: VDJdb-based annotation leaned toward anti-spike CD8 responses and missed private and CD4 specificities.

Individual cDNA molecules received unique molecular identifiers during library preparation. Each CDR3 protein gets one entry after TCRdb re-called the 5' RACE reads with MiXCR. The data contain more than 25,000 distinct CDR3 sequences, roughly 3% of them singletons. Germline CDR1 and CDR2: SGHAT and FQNNGV. The CDR3 contains 12 residues. V gave up 5 bases and J gave up 4 bases, with 9 bases separating them. This clonotype appeared a few times. Its target is unknown. This TCR came from an adult who was a healthcare worker with PCR-confirmed SARS-CoV-2 infection or an uninfected control (not recorded which). V usage is TRBV11-2 and J usage is TRBJ2-7, with D perhaps matching TRBD2 (5 bases). Sequencing was carried out using whole blood. The CDR3 reads CASSRTRYEQYV. The DNA for the CDR3 is TGTGCCAGCAGCAGAACTAGGTACGAGCAGTACGTC.